This TCR beta chain was profiled in a study of blood T cell repertoires in COVID-19. Study information: The samples span acute and convalescent COVID-19 from the United States, Italy and Spain. T cells, B-cell-depleted T cells, or PBMCs supplied cDNA or gDNA.

The CDR3 contains 14 residues. CDR1 and CDR2 (germline): SGHRS, YFSETQ. Between the trimmed V and J ends, which lost 0 bases and 9 bases, there was a span of 13 bases. The authors' processing: The assay estimated nucleated cells by amplifying reference gene primers. The table came from immunoSEQ multiplex PCR; TCRdb's copy has only in-frame clones and leaves some out. Clonal size and the V and J genes are those of that table, whereas D and trimming came from the DNA. Among approximately 260,000 clones listed, 65% to 90% were seen once. Sequencing was done on a sample of peripheral blood. The chain links TRBV5-1 to TRBJ2-1, with D hard to call. The receptor comes from a woman of 80 years or more with active or convalescent COVID-19. The CDR3 DNA is TGCGCCAGCAGCTTGGCCCGCGGTTTTGGTGAGCAGTTCTTC. Protein: CASSLARGFGEQFF. Filled out from reference TRBV5-1 and TRBJ2-1, the complete variable domain reads KAGVTQTPRYLIKTRGQQVTLSCSPISGHRSVSWYQQTPGQGLQFLFEYFSETQRNKGNFPGRFSGRQFSNSRSEMNVSTLELGDSALYLCASSLARGFGEQFFGPGTRLTVL.